This T cell receptor beta chain was sequenced for a study of blood T cells in healthy people across ages. The CDR3 is 16 amino acids. The V end lost 4 bases, the J end lost 3 bases, and 18 bases lay between the germline ends. Germline V gene lookup returns CDR1 LGHNA and CDR2 YSLEER. A second about 6 to 11 cycle PCR used barcoded and J-beta primers. Using its own MiXCR run on the 5' RACE reads, TCRdb lists one record per CDR3 protein. The profile covers some 1.5 million distinct CDR3 sequences, with about 42% appearing a single time and just over 4% taken by the ten largest. The receptor's source is a woman aged 18-30 years in good health. Sequencing used blood. The V and J genes are TRBV4-3 and TRBJ1-2; TRBD1 is a possible D gene (5 bases). The CDR3: CASSPEQAAAYYGYTF. In nucleotides, the CDR3 is TGCGCCAGCAGCCCGGAACAGGCCGCGGCTTACTATGGCTACACCTTC.